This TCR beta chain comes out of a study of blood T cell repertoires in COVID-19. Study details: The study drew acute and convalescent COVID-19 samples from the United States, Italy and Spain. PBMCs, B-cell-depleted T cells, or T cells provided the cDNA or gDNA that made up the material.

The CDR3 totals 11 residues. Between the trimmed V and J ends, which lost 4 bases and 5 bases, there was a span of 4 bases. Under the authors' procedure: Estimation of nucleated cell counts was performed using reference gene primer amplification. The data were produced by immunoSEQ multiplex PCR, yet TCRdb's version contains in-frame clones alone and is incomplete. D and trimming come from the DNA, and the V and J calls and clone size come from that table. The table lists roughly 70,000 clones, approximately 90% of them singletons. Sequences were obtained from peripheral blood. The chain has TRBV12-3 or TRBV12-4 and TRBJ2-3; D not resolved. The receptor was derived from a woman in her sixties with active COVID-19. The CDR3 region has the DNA TGTGCCAGCAGTTCAGGAGATACGCAGTATTTT. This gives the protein CASSSGDTQYF.